A single sample gave rise to the 3 T cell receptor beta chains below, sequenced in a study of patients and donors after allogeneic stem cell transplantation. TCRdb redid the calling of the RT-PCR reads with MiXCR, one entry per CDR3 protein. The sample holds over 5,500 distinct CDR3 sequences, about 13% seen once. Sample: blood, either unsorted or a sorted T cell fraction (not recorded which). Receptor source: a human donor who was either an allogeneic HSCT recipient or a stem cell or donor lymphocyte infusion donor (not recorded which). It is not recorded whose cells these are; they may come from a transplant donor.

This clonotype has ten or more counts. The chain uses TRBV9 and TRBJ2-4; no clear D gene. Germline lookup yields CDR1 SGDLS and CDR2 YYNGEE. This CDR3 has 14 residues. V dropped 0 bases and J dropped 2 bases, with 6 bases sitting between them. CDR3 loop: CASSVDVTKNIQYF. CDR3 DNA sequence: TGTGCCAGCAGCGTAGATGTAACCAAAAACATTCAGTACTTC.

V usage is TRBV5-6 and J usage is TRBJ2-5, with D tentatively TRBD1 (5 bases). V was pared by 0 bases and J by 3 bases, with 12 bases between. Germline V lookup: CDR1 SGHDT, CDR2 YYEEEE. This CDR3 is 15 amino acids long. CDR3 region: CASSLAGQGEETQYF. In nucleotides, the CDR3 is TGTGCCAGCAGCTTGGCAGGGCAGGGCGAAGAGACCCAGTACTTC.

This clonotype was seen more than once but under ten times. The chain has TRBV5-1 and TRBJ2-7; tentative D call: TRBD2 (6 bases). Per the germline V gene, CDR1 is SGHRS and CDR2 is YFSETQ. V shed 4 bases and J shed 4 bases, with 15 bases lying between them. CDR3 length: 14 amino acids. DNA of the CDR3: TGCGCCAGCAGCCGGGACGATGGGGGGTACGAGCAGTACTTC. It translates to CASSRDDGGYEQYF.